This TCR beta chain derives from a study of blood T cell repertoires in COVID-19. Profiling relied on immunoSEQ multiplex PCR, and the TCRdb table lists in-frame clones only, not all of them. The profile covers 250,000 to 300,000 clones, with over 85% appearing a single time and 2.9% taken by the ten largest. This CDR3 comprises 13 residues. Trimming removed 7 bases at V and 0 bases at J, with 9 bases between. Germline V gives CDR1 MNHEY, CDR2 SVGAGI. The chain employs TRBV6-5 and TRBJ1-2, with D possibly TRBD1 on 5 matching bases. The sample was PBMCs or T cells enriched from blood (not recorded which). This receptor was identified in a woman in her forties or fifties who had been exposed to COVID-19. The CDR3 loop reads CASNTGANYGYTF. As DNA, the CDR3 is TGTGCCAGCAATACAGGAGCTAACTATGGCTACACCTTC.